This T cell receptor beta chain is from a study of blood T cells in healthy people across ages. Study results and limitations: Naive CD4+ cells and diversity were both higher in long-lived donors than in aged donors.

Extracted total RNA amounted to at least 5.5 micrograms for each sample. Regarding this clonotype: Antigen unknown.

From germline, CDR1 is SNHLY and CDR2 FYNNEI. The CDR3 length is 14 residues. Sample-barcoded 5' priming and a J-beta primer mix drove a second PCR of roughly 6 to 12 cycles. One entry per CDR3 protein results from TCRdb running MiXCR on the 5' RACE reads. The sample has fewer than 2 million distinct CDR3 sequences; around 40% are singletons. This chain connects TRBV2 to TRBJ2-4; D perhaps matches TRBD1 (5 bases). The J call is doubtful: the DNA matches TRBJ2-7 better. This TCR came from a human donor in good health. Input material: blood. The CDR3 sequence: CASRVAGMPHEQYF. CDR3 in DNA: TGTGCCAGCAGGGTGGCAGGGATGCCCCACGAGCAGTACTTC.